Presented here are 3 T cell receptor beta chains from one specimen sequenced in a study of technical replicates of blood from a few donors (dated by TCRdb to 2016 to 2017). Library generation was performed with the immunoSEQ multiplex PCR assay. Not all clones reach the TCRdb copy of this immuneACCESS table, which keeps in-frame sequences only. Checked studies attribute under half of the gap to unresolved V genes and leave the rest unexplained. For this sample there are over 55,000 clones; 91% appear just once. The ten largest make up under 5% of the sample. Sequenced material: PBMCs. Receptors originate from a human donor in good health. Some clones in this sample may be carry-over from other donors' samples.

This rearrangement joins TRBV7-2 to TRBJ2-1, with unresolved D. V dropped 5 bases and J dropped 10 bases, with 15 bases sitting between them. CDR1 and CDR2 from the germline V gene are SGHTA and FQGNSA. This CDR3 comprises 13 residues. The CDR3 DNA is TGTGCCAGCAGCATCCTTGATGGCGGAGAGCAGTTCTTC. It is translated as CASSILDGGEQFF.

This rearrangement joins TRBV5-6 to TRBJ2-1; 9 bases line up with TRBD2. CDR3 length: 18 residues. Losses at the gene ends were 1 base for V and 11 bases for J; bases not matched to a gene: 19. Germline CDR1 reads SGHDT; CDR2 reads YYEEEE. The CDR3 region is CASSLRANLASGNLKQFF. The DNA for the CDR3 is TGTGCCAGCAGCTTGAGGGCCAATCTTGCTAGCGGGAATTTGAAGCAGTTCTTC. The full variable domain, its missing parts supplied by reference TRBV5-6 and TRBJ2-1, is DAGVTQSPTHLIKTRGQQVTLRCSPKSGHDTVSWYQQALGQGPQFIFQYYEEEERQRGNFPDRFSGHQFPNYSSELNVNALLLGDSALYLCASSLRANLASGNLKQFFGPGTRLTVL.

The chain has TRBV27 and TRBJ1-4; D is undetermined. CDR1 is MNHEY, CDR2 SMNVEV, per germline (reference sequence). The CDR3 consists of 13 residues. The V gene lost 3 bases and the J gene lost 7 bases, with 9 bases spanning the gap. The CDR3 reads CASSFRVSEKLFF. The CDR3, as DNA: TGTGCCAGCAGTTTCCGAGTCTCTGAAAAACTGTTTTTT.